This TCR beta chain was captured in a study of technical replicates of blood from a handful of donors. The assay was immunoSEQ multiplex PCR, and TCRdb's table has in-frame clones only and misses some. This table holds approximately 87,000 clones, roughly 96% found once. The CDR3 consists of 16 residues. V lost 3 bases to trimming and J lost 2 bases, with 14 bases between them. CDR1 and CDR2 (germline): SGHDT, YYEEEE. J is TRBJ2-2 and V is TRBV5-6; D is perhaps TRBD2 (6 bases). The sequence was collected from a human donor in good health. Sequencing used T cells isolated from PBMCs. The CDR3 reads CASSSSGTANTGELFF. DNA for the CDR3: TGTGCCAGCAGCTCATCCGGGACTGCCAACACCGGGGAGCTGTTTTTT.